This note documents a single T cell receptor (beta chain) sequence. Its antigen is not yet known. Per-nucleotide qualities are absent, and no much larger clonotype sits a single base away. Each collaborating institution followed its own protocols to collect whole blood in K2EDTA tubes. Collaborator samples were shipped for TCRbeta analysis as frozen whole blood, isolated PBMCs, or DNA extracted from either sample type. This record belongs to a study of blood T cell repertoires in COVID-19 (dated by TCRdb to 2020 to 2021). Broadly, across the study: Samples from collaborators originated in the United States, Italy and Spain and spanned both the acute and convalescent phases of COVID-19. The dataset comprised deeply sampled blood TCRbeta repertoires from subjects exposed to, actively infected with, or recovered from COVID-19. The repertoires were made available in a free public database intended to serve as a resource for research on the immune response to SARS-CoV-2. The samples were drawn from two sources: the first 160 participants of the ongoing ImmuneRACE study, and 950 to 1,500 subjects contributed by 6 global collaborators. The material from the prospective study consisted of cDNA or gDNA derived from T cells, B-cell-depleted T cells, or PBMCs. HLA class I and class II types, where available, came from metadata supplied by the sample provider rather than from assay-based typing. The sample metadata nearly always contained a de-identified subject ID, COVID-19 status, age in years and sex.

Looking up the germline V gene yields CDR1 SGHTA and CDR2 FQGNSA. A distance of 8 bases separates the germline ends of V and J, which lose 0 bases and 2 bases respectively. Including cysteine and phenylalanine, the CDR3 has 14 amino acids. Here the CDR3 DNA is all that survives: 42 bases in frame from base 1. TCRbeta CDR3 regions were amplified from genomic DNA using the immunoSEQ Assay, a bias-controlled multiplex PCR. In the paper's pipeline: The number of nucleated cells in each sample was estimated from the amplification of reference gene primers within the assay. To quantify the absolute abundance of each unique TCRbeta CDR3 rearrangement, sequence reads were collapsed and filtered. For each sample, productive Simpson clonality was calculated as the square root of Simpson's diversity index across productive rearrangements. TCRdb re-hosts the immuneACCESS table, in-frame sequences only. Its copies lack some clones; in the studies checked, an unresolved V gene accounts for under half of them, and the cause for the rest is not known. The V and J calls and clone size come from that table; D and trimming were worked out from the DNA. This sample is represented by around 95,000 clones; almost 80% of them were singletons. The biggest ten clones account for approximately 31% of the sample.

General findings and caveats noted by the study authors: The quantity of clinical and demographic metadata differed by source and by participant and was supplied without curation.

Sequenced: peripheral blood. The TCR sequence derives from a man aged 65 to 79 with active or convalescent COVID-19. The chain is made from TRBV7-2 and TRBJ2-7, with the D gene not clear enough to name. The DNA reads TGTGCCAGCAGCTTAGCGAATGGCCCCTACGAGCAGTACTTC. Its protein is CASSLANGPYEQYF.